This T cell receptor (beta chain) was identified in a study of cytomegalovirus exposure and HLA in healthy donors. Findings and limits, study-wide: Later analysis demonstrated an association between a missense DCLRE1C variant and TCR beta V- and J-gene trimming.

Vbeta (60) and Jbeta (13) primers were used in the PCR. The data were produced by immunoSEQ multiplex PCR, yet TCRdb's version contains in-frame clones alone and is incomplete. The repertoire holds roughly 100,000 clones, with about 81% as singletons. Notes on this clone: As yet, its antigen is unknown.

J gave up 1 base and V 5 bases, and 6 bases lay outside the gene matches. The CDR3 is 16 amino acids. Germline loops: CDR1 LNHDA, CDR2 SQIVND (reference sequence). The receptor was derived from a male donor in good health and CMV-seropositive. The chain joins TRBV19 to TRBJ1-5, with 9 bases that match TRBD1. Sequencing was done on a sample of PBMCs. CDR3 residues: CASSSDRGGSNQPQHF. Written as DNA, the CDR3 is TGTGCCAGTAGTTCGGACAGGGGCGGGAGCAATCAGCCCCAGCATTTT.